These 32 T cell receptor beta chains came from one sample sequenced in a study of Ad26.COV2.S vaccination and SARS-CoV-2 variants. Clones were sequenced by immunoSEQ multiplex PCR, and TCRdb holds only the in-frame ones, with some missing. The data hold over 110,000 clones, with roughly 90% observed a single time. The sample here was peripheral blood, taken after recovery from COVID-19. Every receptor here comes from a human donor who had recovered from COVID-19.

V and J are TRBV2 and TRBJ1-1, with no clear D. Germline assignment: CDR1 SNHLY and CDR2 FYNNEI. CDR3 length: 15 residues. Trimming stripped 6 bases from V and 0 bases from J, with 14 bases between. This CDR3 is CASRVPGSMNTEAFF. The CDR3 coding sequence is TGTGCCAGCAGGGTACCCGGGAGCATGAACACTGAAGCTTTCTTT.

The chain employs TRBV2 and TRBJ2-7; D is perhaps TRBD1 (5 bases). This CDR3 is built from 12 residues. Trimming removed 6 bases from V and 2 bases from J, with 8 bases in between. Germline V lookup: CDR1 SNHLY, CDR2 FYNNEI. The CDR3 sequence: CASRDIPYEQYF. CDR3 sequence (DNA): TGTGCCAGCAGGGACATTCCCTACGAGCAGTACTTC.

The chain combines TRBV3-1 (or the pseudogene TRBV3-2) with TRBJ2-2; D gene unclear. Trimming removed 3 bases at V and 7 bases at J, with 6 bases between. The CDR3 length is 12 residues. Germline V CDR1 and CDR2: LGHDT, YNNKEL (reference sequence). In DNA form, the CDR3 reads TGTGCCAGCAGCCAGGACGGCGGGGAGCTGTTTTTT. It translates to CASSQDGGELFF.

This rearrangement joins TRBV6-5 to TRBJ2-7; weak D call: TRBD1 (5 bases). This CDR3 region has 15 residues. Trimming stripped 2 bases from V and 2 bases from J, with 13 bases between. Germline V gene sequence: CDR1 MNHEY, CDR2 SVGAGI. CDR3 amino acids: CASSYSLTGTYEQYF. The CDR3 DNA sequence: TGTGCCAGCAGTTACAGTCTAACAGGAACCTACGAGCAGTACTTC.

The chain joins TRBV5-6 to TRBJ1-1, with D possibly matching TRBD1 (5 bases). The length of the CDR3 is 16 residues. Germline-derived CDR1 and CDR2 are SGHDT and YYEEEE. Trimming took 3 bases from V and 0 from J, leaving 15 bases between them. The CDR3 sequence is CASSWGPQGMNTEAFF. The CDR3 DNA sequence: TGTGCCAGCAGCTGGGGACCCCAGGGAATGAACACTGAAGCTTTCTTT.

The rearrangement uses TRBV3-1 (or the pseudogene TRBV3-2) and TRBJ2-1, with TRBD2 matching over 14 bases. The CDR3 extends over 19 amino acids. J was trimmed by 5 bases and V by 4 bases; bases with no gene match: 13. CDR1 is LGHDT and CDR2 is YNNKEL in the germline V gene (reference sequence). The CDR3 DNA is TGTGCCAGCAGCCCCGGGACTAGCGGGGGCCGATTACGGGACAATGAGCAGTTCTTC. This codes for CASSPGTSGGRLRDNEQFF.

The CDR3 nucleotides are TGTGCCAGCAGCTCCGGGTTCACAGATACGCAGTATTTT. It specifies CASSSGFTDTQYF. V gene TRBV5-4 combines with J gene TRBJ2-3; D gene uncertain. The CDR3 runs to 13 residues. Germline-derived CDR1 and CDR2 are SGHNT and YYREEE (reference sequence). V was cut by 3 bases and J by 2 bases, with 7 bases left in between.

This chain joins TRBV9 and TRBJ1-2; D is perhaps TRBD1 (5 bases). Germline CDR1 SGDLS, CDR2 YYNGEE. There are 16 residues in the CDR3. Trimming pared 2 bases from V and 1 base from J, leaving 15 bases between. CDR3 loop: CASSVDPGRSNYGYTF. In nucleotides, the CDR3 is TGTGCCAGCAGCGTCGACCCGGGACGGAGTAACTATGGCTACACCTTC. The full variable domain, completed using reference TRBV9 and TRBJ1-2, is DSGVTQTPKHLITATGQRVTLRCSPRSGDLSVYWYQQSLDQGLQFLIQYYNGEERAKGNILERFSAQQFPDLHSELNLSSLELGDSALYFCASSVDPGRSNYGYTFGSGTRLTVV.

This chain connects TRBV19 to TRBJ2-5; 7 bases map to TRBD1. The V and J ends lost 3 bases and 1 base, in that order; junction bases with no gene match: 5. Germline lookup yields CDR1 LNHDA and CDR2 SQIVND (reference sequence). The CDR3 length is 15 residues. The CDR3 reads CASSIGYRGQETQYF. CDR3 bases: TGTGCCAGTAGTATCGGTTACAGGGGCCAAGAGACCCAGTACTTC. The whole variable domain, filled in from reference TRBV19 and TRBJ2-5, reads DGGITQSPKYLFRKEGQNVTLSCEQNLNHDAMYWYRQDPGQGLRLIYYSQIVNDFQKGDIAEGYSVSREKKESFPLTVTSAQKNPTAFYLCASSIGYRGQETQYFGPGTRLLVL.

This clone was recorded once. V and J are TRBV4-1 and TRBJ2-2; tentatively, D is TRBD1 or TRBD2 (5 bases each). Germline V gene lookup returns CDR1 MGHRA and CDR2 YSYEKL. V was clipped by 8 bases and J by 7 bases, with 14 bases between them. This CDR3 has 13 residues. The CDR3, as DNA: TGCGCCAGCGCGTACGGGGACGGCGGGGAGCTGTTTTTT. Translated, it gives CASAYGDGGELFF.

The chain has TRBV6-2 or TRBV6-3 and TRBJ2-1, with TRBD2 identical over 10 bases. This CDR3 spans 15 amino acids. Per germline, CDR1 MNHEY and CDR2 SVGEGT. The ends lost 2 bases at V and 5 bases at J; junction bases unmatched: 3. CDR3 nucleotide sequence: TGTGCCAGCAGTTACCAAGCGGGGGGGAACAATGAGCAGTTCTTC. Translated, it gives CASSYQAGGNNEQFF.

Only one count was recorded for this clone. The chain uses TRBV29-1 and TRBJ1-2; D perhaps matches TRBD1 (5 bases). Germline CDR1 is SQVTM and CDR2 is ANQGSEA. V was trimmed by 6 bases and J by 8 bases, leaving 22 bases between them. This CDR3 comprises 14 residues. The CDR3 DNA follows: TGCAGCGTCCTGTGGACGGGGCCCTCCGGCGGCTACACCTTC. Amino acid sequence: CSVLWTGPSGGYTF.

This chain connects TRBV30 to TRBJ2-7; no definite D call. Germline V gives CDR1 GTSNPN, CDR2 SVGIG (reference sequence). V gave up 3 bases and J gave up 2 bases, with 14 bases separating them. This CDR3 is 14 amino acids long. The DNA of the CDR3 is TGTGCCTGGAGGTCGCGGCACACGACCTACGAGCAGTACTTC. Translated, it gives CAWRSRHTTYEQYF.

The chain uses TRBV5-1 and TRBJ1-1; the D gene is possibly TRBD1 (6 bases). Germline CDR1 SGHRS, CDR2 YFSETQ. Deletions cut 2 bases from V and 4 bases from J, with 12 bases between. This CDR3 region has 14 residues. CDR3 sequence: CASSFGGRRTEAFF. The CDR3 DNA is TGCGCCAGCAGCTTTGGGGGCCGGCGCACTGAAGCTTTCTTT.

The gene calls are TRBV7-2 and TRBJ1-5; 7 nucleotides match TRBD1. The CDR3 has 15 residues. From germline, CDR1 is SGHTA and CDR2 FQGNSA. J gave up 7 bases and V 2 bases, and 8 bases lay outside the gene matches. The CDR3 region is CASSLRGLGGQPQHF. The CDR3 nucleotides are TGTGCCAGCAGCTTAAGGGGGCTCGGAGGGCAGCCCCAGCATTTT.

This chain connects TRBV7-9 to TRBJ2-2, with D uncertain. This CDR3 contains 13 residues. The V gene's germline CDR1 is SEHNR and CDR2 FQNEAQ (reference sequence). Trimming removed 6 bases from V and 5 bases from J, with 10 bases in between. This CDR3 reads CASRITGTGELFF. The CDR3 nucleotides are TGTGCCAGCAGAATCACCGGGACCGGGGAGCTGTTTTTT.

This clone was found a few times. This sequence joins TRBV30 and TRBJ1-5; no clear D gene. V was trimmed by 0 bases and J by 6 bases, leaving 6 bases between them. The CDR3 extends over 12 amino acids. Germline V lookup: CDR1 GTSNPN, CDR2 SVGIG (reference sequence). This CDR3 reads CAWSVMRQPQHF. The DNA for the CDR3 is TGTGCCTGGAGTGTTATGCGTCAGCCCCAGCATTTT.

The chain combines TRBV5-6 with TRBJ1-1; D is possibly TRBD1 (5 bases). The CDR3 has 13 residues. Germline values: CDR1 SGHDT, CDR2 YYEEEE. V was cut by 5 bases and J by 2 bases, with 10 bases left in between. The CDR3 loop is CASSARVNTEAFF. The CDR3 nucleotides are TGTGCCAGCAGTGCCAGGGTAAACACTGAAGCTTTCTTT. Drawing the rest from reference TRBV5-6 and TRBJ1-1, the complete variable domain is DAGVTQSPTHLIKTRGQQVTLRCSPKSGHDTVSWYQQALGQGPQFIFQYYEEEERQRGNFPDRFSGHQFPNYSSELNVNALLLGDSALYLCASSARVNTEAFFGQGTRLTVV.

The gene calls are TRBV2 and TRBJ2-1; D uncertain. The CDR3 totals 11 residues. V lost 6 bases, J lost 5 bases, and 5 bases lay in between. CDR1 and CDR2 from the germline V gene are SNHLY and FYNNEI. CDR3 coding DNA: TGTGCCAGCAGCGCTGACAATGAGCAGTTCTTC. Amino acid sequence: CASSADNEQFF.

The chain combines TRBV27 with TRBJ2-7; 8 bases match TRBD2. This CDR3 is built from 16 residues. Germline loops: CDR1 MNHEY, CDR2 SMNVEV (reference sequence). V lost 6 bases, J lost 2 bases, and 12 bases stayed unmatched. This chain's CDR3 is CASRRPAGGPPYEQYF. CDR3 coding DNA: TGTGCCAGCAGACGTCCCGCGGGGGGACCTCCCTACGAGCAGTACTTC.

The chain is built from TRBV5-4 and TRBJ2-1, with D possibly called TRBD1 or TRBD2 (5 bases each). Trimming stripped 3 bases from V and 7 bases from J, with 11 bases between. Per germline, CDR1 SGHNT and CDR2 YYREEE (reference sequence). This CDR3 comprises 13 residues. CDR3 residues: CASSWGTENEQFF. CDR3 DNA sequence: TGTGCCAGCAGCTGGGGGACGGAGAATGAGCAGTTCTTC.

The chain combines TRBV18 with TRBJ2-1, with 8 positions matching TRBD2. The CDR3 covers 15 residues. Looked up from germline, CDR1 is KGHSH and CDR2 is LQKENI. The V and J ends lost 1 base and 8 bases, in that order; junction bases with no gene match: 7. The CDR3 region is CASSPLAGIGDEQFF. The CDR3 region has the DNA TGTGCCAGCTCACCACTAGCGGGGATAGGGGATGAGCAGTTCTTC.

V usage is TRBV27 and J usage is TRBJ2-6; D gene unclear. The CDR3 spans 16 residues. Trimming took off 2 bases at V and 0 bases at J, with 8 bases between the two ends. CDR1 is MNHEY, CDR2 SMNVEV, per germline (reference sequence). CDR3: CASSLKTGSGANVLTF. The CDR3 DNA follows: TGTGCCAGCAGTTTAAAGACCGGCTCTGGGGCCAACGTCCTGACTTTC. The full variable domain, with the rest looked up from reference TRBV27 and TRBJ2-6, is EAQVTQNPRYLITVTGKKLTVTCSQNMNHEYMSWYRQDPGLGLRQIYYSMNVEVTDKGDVPEGYKVSRKEKRNFPLILESPSPNQTSLYFCASSLKTGSGANVLTFGAGSRLTVL.

The gene calls are TRBV4-1 and TRBJ2-1, with 9 positions matching TRBD1. This CDR3 contains 15 residues. Per the germline V gene, CDR1 is MGHRA and CDR2 is YSYEKL. Trimming cost V 6 bases and J 4 bases; bases outside gene matches: 7. The CDR3, as DNA: TGCGCCAGCAGTCTCGACAGGGGGGCTTACAATGAGCAGTTCTTC. Encoded protein: CASSLDRGAYNEQFF.

The chain couples TRBV2 to TRBJ2-7; tentatively, D is TRBD1 or TRBD2 (6 bases each). V was clipped by 3 bases and J by 2 bases, with 11 bases between them. Germline assignment: CDR1 SNHLY and CDR2 FYNNEI. The CDR3 is made up of 14 amino acids. The CDR3 region has the DNA TGTGCCAGCAGTGAGGAGGGGGGCCCCTACGAGCAGTACTTC. Its protein product is CASSEEGGPYEQYF.

This clone appeared a single time. The rearrangement joins TRBV4-1 to TRBJ2-7, with D perhaps TRBD2 (6 bases). CDR3 length: 14 residues. V dropped 0 bases and J dropped 5 bases, with 11 bases sitting between them. Per the germline V gene, CDR1 is MGHRA and CDR2 is YSYEKL. CDR3 bases: TGCGCCAGCAGCCAAGAAGGGACTGGGGACGAGCAGTACTTC. This encodes CASSQEGTGDEQYF.

The V gene is TRBV27, the J gene TRBJ2-3; D may match TRBD1 or TRBD2 (6 bases each). This CDR3 has 12 amino acids. Germline CDR1 reads MNHEY; CDR2 reads SMNVEV (reference sequence). Trimming cost V 6 bases and J 9 bases, with 13 bases left between them. The CDR3 DNA reads as TGTGCCAGCAGGGGGGGCGGCTTGACGCAGTATTTT. Translating gives CASRGGGLTQYF.

The V and J genes are TRBV6-6 and TRBJ1-5; D not resolved. Germline CDR1 MNHNY, CDR2 SVGAGI (reference sequence). V lost 8 bases and J lost 6, with 17 bases in between. CDR3 length: 14 residues. The CDR3 is CASGRPPRAQPQHF. The CDR3 region has the DNA TGTGCCAGCGGTCGGCCTCCGAGGGCTCAGCCCCAGCATTTT.

The genes are TRBV6-2 or TRBV6-3 and TRBJ2-5; 10 bases fit TRBD1. The CDR3 is 15 amino acids. CDR1 is MNHEY, CDR2 SVGEGT, per germline. Trimming removed 5 bases from V and 4 bases from J; junction bases left unmatched: 7. The CDR3 DNA reads as TGTGCCAGCAGTCCCCCGGACAGGGGGGCAGAGACCCAGTACTTC. Translating gives CASSPPDRGAETQYF.

This chain links TRBV5-4 with TRBJ2-5, with TRBD2 matching 9 bases. Germline CDR1 and CDR2: SGHNT and YYREEE (reference sequence). The CDR3 loop spans 17 amino acids. The V segment lost 1 base and the J segment 5 bases; nucleotides outside the gene matches: 12. CDR3 sequence (DNA): TGTGCCAGCAGCTTGCAGGCGGGGGGGCCGTCTATGGAGACCCAGTACTTC. Its protein is CASSLQAGGPSMETQYF.

This clone was recorded only once. The J gene is TRBJ2-2, the V gene TRBV4-3, with D possibly TRBD1 on 5 matching bases. CDR1 is LGHNA, CDR2 YSLEER, per germline. The V end lost 4 bases, the J end lost 7 bases, and 13 bases lay between the germline ends. The CDR3 contains 14 residues. CDR3 loop: CASSPRVSVGELFF. CDR3 in DNA: TGCGCCAGCAGCCCCAGGGTGTCAGTCGGGGAGCTGTTTTTT.

The rearrangement links TRBV7-8 to TRBJ1-4, with TRBD1 identical over 10 bases. There are 20 residues in the CDR3. CDR1 and CDR2 from the germline V gene are SGHVS and FQNEAQ. The J segment lost 5 bases and the V segment lost 4 bases, leaving 19 bases of the junction unmatched. CDR3 protein: CASSYYLYKGQGMRNEKLFF. CDR3 sequence (DNA): TGTGCCAGCAGCTACTACCTCTATAAGGGACAGGGGATGAGAAATGAAAAACTGTTTTTT.